These 22 T cell receptor beta chains were all obtained from the same sample, sequenced in a study of shared clonotypes between healthy human individuals. The repertoire was sequenced with immunoSEQ multiplex PCR; TCRdb's copy has only in-frame clones and lacks some. In the table there are about 510,000 clones, 95% to 97% of which are singletons. The sample comprised naive CD4+ T cells sorted from blood. Subset here: CD45RA+ positively selected. The receptors were sampled from a young woman in good health.

The V gene is TRBV7-9, the J gene TRBJ2-5; D call uncertain. The germline V gene has CDR1 SEHNR and CDR2 FQNEAQ (reference sequence). V lost 3 bases to trimming and J lost 7 bases, with 12 bases between them. The CDR3 runs to 13 residues. The CDR3 region is CASSFFGEGTQYF. The CDR3 DNA reads TGTGCCAGCAGCTTTTTTGGGGAAGGGACCCAGTACTTC.

The chain carries TRBV18 and TRBJ2-5; perhaps D is TRBD1 or TRBD2 (5 bases each). The germline CDR1 and CDR2 sequences are KGHSH and LQKENI. The CDR3 is made up of 14 amino acids. Trimming took 2 bases from V and 3 from J, leaving 10 bases between them. CDR3 amino acids: CASSPNGAEETQYF. The CDR3 bases are TGTGCCAGCTCACCAAACGGGGCAGAAGAGACCCAGTACTTC.

Details on this clone: Distinct nucleotide sequences in the sample also encode this CDR3. The J gene is TRBJ1-4, the V gene TRBV7-9; 8 nucleotides agree with TRBD1. The germline V gene encodes CDR1 SEHNR and CDR2 FQNEAQ (reference sequence). The CDR3 consists of 14 residues. Trimming cost V 3 bases and J 7 bases; bases outside gene matches: 4. The CDR3 region is CASSLTGAGEKLFF. CDR3 bases: TGTGCCAGCAGCTTGACAGGGGCGGGTGAAAAACTGTTTTTT.

The V and J genes are TRBV23-1 and TRBJ2-2; D possibly matches TRBD1 or TRBD2 (6 bases each). TRBV23-1 is annotated as an ORF whose role is uncertain. V shed 0 bases and J shed 7 bases, with 12 bases lying between them. The CDR3 runs to 15 residues. CDR3 sequence (DNA): TGCGCCAGCAGTCAATCAGAGGGGGGAGTCGGGGAGCTGTTTTTT. It yields the protein CASSQSEGGVGELFF.

The gene calls are TRBV5-4 and TRBJ1-5; maybe TRBD1 (5 bases). The CDR3 contains 13 residues. Trimming shortened V by 2 bases and J by 5 bases, and 8 bases separated the two germline ends. Germline loops: CDR1 SGHNT, CDR2 YYREEE (reference sequence). CDR3 region: CASSFWDHQPQHF. Here the CDR3 DNA reads TGTGCCAGCAGCTTTTGGGACCATCAGCCCCAGCATTTT.

V is TRBV29-1 and J is TRBJ2-1; TRBD2 aligns across 9 bases. The CDR3 is made up of 13 amino acids. Germline-derived CDR1 and CDR2 are SQVTM and ANQGSEA. Germline trimming cut 5 bases from V and 6 bases from J; bases unmatched to any gene: 5. The CDR3 sequence is CSVPGTSSNEQFF. In DNA form, the CDR3 reads TGCAGCGTTCCCGGGACTAGCAGCAATGAGCAGTTCTTC.

The chain has TRBV5-1 and TRBJ2-7; 8 bases match TRBD1. The CDR3 runs to 17 residues. The V and J ends lost 1 base and 0 bases, in that order; junction bases with no gene match: 9. From germline, CDR1 is SGHRS and CDR2 YFSETQ. In DNA, the CDR3 is TGCGCCAGCAGCTTGAGCCCCCCGGGACAGGTCTCCTACGAGCAGTACTTC. Protein product: CASSLSPPGQVSYEQYF.

V is TRBV28 and J is TRBJ1-2; 8 bases match TRBD1. V gave up 10 bases and J gave up 4 bases; unmatched junction bases: 8. CDR3 size: 13 residues. CDR1 is MDHEN, CDR2 SYDVKM, per germline. The CDR3 is CAISTGEGYGYTF. CDR3 in DNA: TGTGCCATTTCGACAGGGGAGGGCTATGGCTACACCTTC.

The rearrangement uses TRBV7-9 and TRBJ1-1, with no clear D. CDR3 length equals 15 residues. Germline V lookup: CDR1 SEHNR, CDR2 FQNEAQ (reference sequence). V gave up 2 bases and J gave up 1 base, with 11 bases separating them. This chain's CDR3 is CASSLIGLKNTEAFF. In DNA form, the CDR3 reads TGTGCCAGCAGCTTAATCGGTCTGAAGAACACTGAAGCTTTCTTT. The full variable domain, rest sourced from reference TRBV7-9 and TRBJ1-1, is DTGVSQNPRHKITKRGQNVTFRCDPISEHNRLYWYRQTLGQGPEFLTYFQNEAQLEKSRLLSDRFSAERPKGSFSTLEIQRTEQGDSAMYLCASSLIGLKNTEAFFGQGTRLTVV.

The chain recombines TRBV7-2 with TRBJ2-4; D may be TRBD1 or TRBD2 (5 bases each). With 3 bases removed from V and 9 bases from J, the gap between germline ends came to 9 bases. CDR1 is SGHTA and CDR2 is FQGNSA in the germline V gene. The CDR3 covers 12 residues. As DNA, the CDR3 is TGTGCCAGCAGCTTCGGGGCGGGCATTCAGTACTTC. Its protein is CASSFGAGIQYF.

The rearrangement joins TRBV18 to TRBJ2-6, with 10 bases lining up with TRBD1. J gave up 0 bases and V 6 bases, and 14 bases lay outside the gene matches. The germline V gene encodes CDR1 KGHSH and CDR2 LQKENI. CDR3 length equals 20 residues. CDR3 protein: CASSSVPGTGADSGANVLTF. DNA of the CDR3: TGTGCCAGCTCCTCGGTTCCTGGGACAGGGGCAGACTCTGGGGCCAACGTCCTGACTTTC.

The CDR3 nucleotides are TGTGCCAGCACCTCCGGGACAGCAGCGGCCGGGGAGCTGTTTTTT. It yields the protein CASTSGTAAAGELFF. The chain is built from TRBV28 and TRBJ2-2; 7 nucleotides agree with TRBD1. Unmatched junction bases numbered 11, after V lost 7 bases and J lost 6 bases. Per germline, CDR1 MDHEN and CDR2 SYDVKM. The CDR3 runs to 15 residues.

V gene TRBV27 combines with J gene TRBJ2-7; D ambiguous. The V and J ends lost 4 bases and 6 bases respectively, with 13 bases between them. Germline V gene data show CDR1 as MNHEY and CDR2 as SMNVEV (reference sequence). The CDR3 contains 13 residues. CDR3 nucleotides: TGTGCCAGCAGTTCCTGGACCCCCCGCGAGCAGTACTTC. Translated, it gives CASSSWTPREQYF.

The chain links TRBV7-8 to TRBJ2-1; the D is unclear. Trimming shortened V by 6 bases and J by 4 bases, and 10 bases separated the two germline ends. Germline assignment: CDR1 SGHVS and CDR2 FQNEAQ. The CDR3 has 13 residues. This chain's CDR3 is CASSNRAYNEQFF. In nucleotides, the CDR3 is TGTGCCAGCAGTAACCGGGCGTACAATGAGCAGTTCTTC. Together with reference TRBV7-8 and TRBJ2-1, the CDR3 gives the full variable domain: GAGVSQSPRYKVAKRGQDVALRCDPISGHVSLFWYQQALGQGPEFLTYFQNEAQLDKSGLPSDRFFAERPEGSVSTLKIQRTQQEDSAVYLCASSNRAYNEQFFGPGTRLTVL.

The genes are TRBV7-2 and TRBJ1-2, with a tentative D call TRBD1 (6 bases). The CDR3 loop spans 15 amino acids. Germline CDR1 and CDR2: SGHTA and FQGNSA. The germline V and J ends were trimmed by 4 bases and 4 bases, with 16 bases remaining between them. The CDR3 protein is CASSYWGGRGYGYTF. The CDR3 bases are TGTGCCAGCAGCTATTGGGGGGGCCGCGGCTATGGCTACACCTTC.

The chain uses TRBV2 and TRBJ1-6, with D perhaps TRBD1 (6 bases). Trimming removed 8 bases from V and 9 bases from J, with 20 bases in between. The CDR3 spans 15 residues. The germline CDR1 and CDR2 sequences are SNHLY and FYNNEI. CDR3 in DNA: TGTGCCAGCGGAACAAACAGGGTCAATCTTTCACCCCTCCACTTT. Amino acids: CASGTNRVNLSPLHF.

The rearrangement links TRBV29-1 to TRBJ2-1; 12 nucleotides line up with TRBD2. V lost 4 bases, J lost 2 bases, and 18 bases stayed unmatched. CDR3 length: 20 residues. Per the germline V gene, CDR1 is SQVTM and CDR2 is ANQGSEA. The CDR3 region has the DNA TGCAGCGTTGTAACGGGAGGGGCTAGCGGGAGGGCCCAAGCCTACAATGAGCAGTTCTTC. It is translated as CSVVTGGASGRAQAYNEQFF.

The genes are TRBV7-9 and TRBJ2-1, with 7 bases matching TRBD2. Unmatched junction bases numbered 11, after V lost 5 bases and J lost 7 bases. CDR1 SEHNR and CDR2 FQNEAQ come from the germline V gene (reference sequence). This CDR3 has 15 residues. The CDR3 nucleotides read TGTGCCAGCAGCCCGGGGGGATTATACTCGAATGAGCAGTTCTTC. It is translated as CASSPGGLYSNEQFF.

The gene calls are TRBV6-1 and TRBJ1-1; TRBD1 matches at 9 bases. The CDR3 sequence is 15 residues long. With V trimmed by 4 bases and J by 3 bases, 6 bases remained unmatched. Germline CDR1 is MNHNS and CDR2 is SASEGT. This CDR3 is CASSVANRGHTEAFF. CDR3 DNA: TGTGCCAGCAGTGTAGCGAACAGGGGGCACACTGAAGCTTTCTTT.

The J gene is TRBJ2-7, the V gene TRBV18, with 12 nucleotides matching TRBD2. Per germline, CDR1 KGHSH and CDR2 LQKENI. Trimming cost V 5 bases and J 7 bases; bases outside gene matches: 9. This CDR3 is built from 15 residues. CDR3 loop: CASSTGLAGSREQYF. CDR3 bases: TGTGCCAGCTCAACAGGACTAGCGGGATCTCGGGAGCAGTACTTC.

This clone was observed a few times. The chain couples TRBV7-9 to TRBJ1-5; TRBD1 aligns across 8 bases. Germline CDR1 is SEHNR and CDR2 is FQNEAQ (reference sequence). This CDR3 spans 13 amino acids. After removal of 5 bases from V and 9 bases from J, the junction contained 6 bases not matched to a gene. The CDR3 reads CASSPQGAGPQHF. CDR3 DNA sequence: TGTGCCAGCAGCCCCCAGGGGGCTGGGCCCCAGCATTTT.

On this clone: Additional DNA sequences in this sample encode the identical CDR3. J is TRBJ2-3 and V is TRBV5-1; D not resolved. This CDR3 comprises 14 residues. Trimming took 0 bases from V and 2 from J, leaving 7 bases between them. Germline V gene data show CDR1 as SGHRS and CDR2 as YFSETQ. The CDR3: CASSLGRVTDTQYF. In DNA, the CDR3 is TGCGCCAGCAGCTTGGGTCGGGTCACAGATACGCAGTATTTT.